Following are 26 T cell receptor beta chains from one sample sequenced in a study of T cell responses to AZD1222 COVID-19 vaccine. This table comes from immunoSEQ multiplex PCR, and its TCRdb copy is limited to in-frame clones, with some not included. The table has roughly 180,000 clones, 85% to 90% seen once. The specimen comprised peripheral blood, sampled on day 0 of AZD1222 vaccination. The receptor source for this set is an adult in good health.

The V gene is TRBV9, the J gene TRBJ1-6, with D tentatively TRBD1 (5 bases). Germline CDR1 and CDR2: SGDLS and YYNGEE. The V and J ends lost 1 base and 7 bases respectively, with 9 bases between them. The CDR3 runs to 14 residues. The CDR3 DNA is TGTGCCAGCAGCGTAACCGGGACCAATTCACCCCTCCACTTT. As protein: CASSVTGTNSPLHF.

The chain has TRBV2 and TRBJ2-7; 11 bases agree with TRBD2. The germline V gene encodes CDR1 SNHLY and CDR2 FYNNEI. V was pared by 6 bases and J by 2 bases, with 3 bases of the junction left unmatched. The length of the CDR3 is 14 residues. The DNA for the CDR3 is TGTGCCAGCAGAGTAGCGGGGGGGCCCTACGAGCAGTACGTC. It codes for CASRVAGGPYEQYV.

DNA of the CDR3: TGTGCCACCGAAGCCGGGGAGCTGTTTTTT. Protein: CATEAGELFF. This chain links TRBV6-5 with TRBJ2-2; D is unresolved. CDR1 is MNHEY, CDR2 SVGAGI, per germline. Trimming took off 10 bases at V and 6 bases at J, with 6 bases between the two ends. This CDR3 region has 10 residues.

The chain has TRBV2 and TRBJ1-5; tentative D call: TRBD1 (6 bases). V was cut by 10 bases and J by 0 bases, with 16 bases left in between. Germline CDR1 SNHLY, CDR2 FYNNEI. This CDR3 has 15 amino acids. CDR3 bases: TGTGCCACCAATGAGGGGGGGGTTAGCAATCAGCCCCAGCATTTT. Its translation is CATNEGGVSNQPQHF.

This chain joins TRBV7-2 and TRBJ1-5; D unresolved. The CDR3 contains 13 residues. V lost 2 bases, J lost 7 bases, and 9 bases lay in between. Germline V lookup: CDR1 SGHTA, CDR2 FQGNSA. As DNA, the CDR3 is TGTGCCAGCAGCTTATCAGGTGAACAGCCCCAGCATTTT. Translating gives CASSLSGEQPQHF.

The rearrangement links TRBV7-3 to TRBJ1-6; D not resolved. The CDR3 has 14 amino acids. Germline CDR1 is SGHTA and CDR2 is FQGTGA. The germline V and J ends were trimmed by 2 bases and 10 bases, with 12 bases remaining between them. CDR3 DNA sequence: TGTGCCAGCAGCTTATTGGCAGGACCCTCACCCCTCCACTTT. The encoded protein is CASSLLAGPSPLHF.

The genes are TRBV19 and TRBJ2-6, with 7 bases aligning to TRBD1. Per germline, CDR1 LNHDA and CDR2 SQIVND (reference sequence). The ends lost 4 bases at V and 0 bases at J; junction bases unmatched: 9. The length of the CDR3 is 18 residues. CDR3 region: CASSTAHAGGSGANVLTF. In DNA, the CDR3 is TGTGCCAGTAGTACCGCCCACGCAGGGGGCTCTGGGGCCAACGTCCTGACTTTC.

The genes are TRBV18 and TRBJ2-7, with D perhaps assigned TRBD1 or TRBD2 (6 bases each). Germline CDR1 reads KGHSH; CDR2 reads LQKENI. With 2 bases removed from V and 3 bases from J, the gap between germline ends came to 17 bases. The CDR3 has 16 amino acids. CDR3 sequence reads: CASSPNKGGSNYEQYV. The DNA for the CDR3 is TGTGCCAGCTCACCAAACAAGGGGGGCTCCAACTACGAGCAGTACGTC.

The chain employs TRBV27 and TRBJ2-3, with TRBD2 matching over 10 bases. V dropped 4 bases and J dropped 4; count of bases not matched to a gene: 11. This CDR3 is built from 17 residues. Germline V lookup: CDR1 MNHEY, CDR2 SMNVEV (reference sequence). This CDR3 reads CASSSRPAGGVADTQYF. The CDR3, as DNA: TGTGCCAGCAGTTCCCGCCCAGCGGGGGGGGTAGCAGATACGCAGTATTTT.

The chain combines TRBV7-9 with TRBJ2-1; perhaps TRBD1 as D (6 bases). Trimming stripped 2 bases from V and 7 bases from J, with 18 bases between. The germline V gene encodes CDR1 SEHNR and CDR2 FQNEAQ (reference sequence). This CDR3 region has 16 residues. CDR3 amino acids: CASSLITGKGKNEQFF. The CDR3 nucleotides read TGTGCCAGCAGCTTAATAACAGGGAAAGGGAAGAATGAGCAGTTCTTC.

The rearrangement links TRBV27 to TRBJ2-5; 7 nucleotides match TRBD2. This CDR3 has 16 amino acids. J was trimmed by 1 base and V by 7 bases; bases with no gene match: 12. Germline-derived CDR1 and CDR2 are MNHEY and SMNVEV (reference sequence). CDR3 amino acids: CASTTATGGVQETQYF. The CDR3, as DNA: TGTGCCAGCACCACAGCTACGGGGGGAGTCCAAGAGACCCAGTACTTC.

The V call is TRBV4-3, the J call TRBJ2-5, with D unclear. The CDR3 extends over 12 amino acids. V gave up 0 bases and J gave up 6 bases, with 5 bases separating them. Germline V gives CDR1 LGHNA, CDR2 YSLEER. The CDR3 is CASSQDHKTQYF. CDR3 bases: TGCGCCAGCAGCCAAGATCATAAGACCCAGTACTTC.

The J gene is TRBJ1-4, the V gene TRBV5-4, with 7 bases lining up with TRBD1. This CDR3 region has 14 residues. Germline V gives CDR1 SGHNT, CDR2 YYREEE (reference sequence). V lost 5 bases to trimming and J lost 5 bases; unmatched junction nucleotides: 6. CDR3 protein: CASSIGGGNEKLFF. In DNA form, the CDR3 reads TGTGCCAGCAGTATAGGGGGCGGAAATGAAAAACTGTTTTTT. Variable domain in full (rest from reference TRBV5-4 and TRBJ1-4): ETGVTQSPTHLIKTRGQQVTLRCSSQSGHNTVSWYQQALGQGPQFIFQYYREEENGRGNFPPRFSGLQFPNYSSELNVNALELDDSALYLCASSIGGGNEKLFFGSGTQLSVL.

The J gene is TRBJ2-7, the V gene TRBV5-6; D unresolved. This CDR3 comprises 13 residues. The germline gives CDR1 SGHDT, CDR2 YYEEEE. The V end was cut by 0 bases, the J end by 4 bases, with 8 bases between. The CDR3 DNA reads TGTGCCAGCAGCTTGGGCAGGAGTTACGAGCAGTACGTC. Encoded protein: CASSLGRSYEQYV.

The V gene is TRBV10-3, the J gene TRBJ2-3; D not resolved. CDR1 and CDR2 from the germline V gene are ENHRY and SYGVKD. V shed 7 bases and J shed 4 bases, with 9 bases lying between them. The CDR3 length is 12 residues. The CDR3: CAIKSLADTQYF. CDR3 DNA: TGTGCCATCAAATCCCTAGCAGATACGCAGTATTTT.

This chain joins TRBV7-2 and TRBJ2-7; TRBD2 matches 9 bases. The V segment lost 5 bases and the J segment 2 bases; nucleotides outside the gene matches: 7. CDR3 length: 15 amino acids. Germline CDR1 reads SGHTA; CDR2 reads FQGNSA. The CDR3 DNA follows: TGTGCCAGCAGCATTTCTAGCGGGGAGACCTACGAGCAGTACTTC. Its translation: CASSISSGETYEQYF.

The chain joins TRBV29-1 to TRBJ2-7; D might be TRBD1 (6 bases). V gave up 7 bases and J gave up 3 bases, with 13 bases separating them. Germline-derived CDR1 and CDR2 are SQVTM and ANQGSEA. The CDR3 runs to 12 residues. The CDR3 sequence: CSGQVGGYEQYF. CDR3 bases: TGCAGCGGCCAGGTAGGGGGCTACGAGCAGTACTTC.

The chain uses TRBV7-8 and TRBJ1-2; D gene uncertain. The CDR3 covers 15 residues. Germline CDR1 reads SGHVS; CDR2 reads FQNEAQ. The V gene lost 5 bases and the J gene lost 4 bases, with 17 bases spanning the gap. Written as DNA, the CDR3 is TGTGCCAGCAGCACCCGGGAATTGCCGTCCTATGGCTACACCTTC. Its protein product is CASSTRELPSYGYTF.

J is TRBJ2-7 and V is TRBV28; D is perhaps TRBD2 (5 bases). Per germline, CDR1 MDHEN and CDR2 SYDVKM. The V gene lost 7 bases and the J gene lost 6 bases, with 16 bases spanning the gap. This CDR3 has 13 amino acids. This chain's CDR3 is CASTLDSRGEQYF. The CDR3, as DNA: TGTGCCAGCACCCTGGACTCCCGGGGCGAGCAGTACTTC.

The J gene is TRBJ2-3, the V gene TRBV7-6; D is unclear. V shed 2 bases and J shed 4 bases, with 7 bases lying between them. This CDR3 is built from 13 residues. CDR1 is SGHVS and CDR2 is FNYEAQ in the germline V gene. CDR3 region: CASSLFQADTQYF. DNA for the CDR3: TGTGCCAGCAGCTTATTCCAGGCAGATACGCAGTATTTT.

In this sample, this clone turned up once. The chain has TRBV11-2 and TRBJ2-7; the D gene is possibly TRBD2 (7 bases). The CDR3 extends over 17 amino acids. The ends were cut back, 5 bases at V and 0 bases at J, with 20 bases in the middle. Germline V CDR1 and CDR2: SGHAT, FQNNGV. The CDR3 region is CASSVIRGGRSSYEQYF. The DNA of the CDR3 is TGTGCCAGCAGCGTCATAAGGGGGGGGCGGAGCTCCTACGAGCAGTACTTC. Combining the CDR3 with reference TRBV11-2 and TRBJ2-7 gives the whole variable domain EAGVAQSPRYKIIEKRQSVAFWCNPISGHATLYWYQQILGQGPKLLIQFQNNGVVDDSQLPKDRFSAERLKGVDSTLKIQPAKLEDSAVYLCASSVIRGGRSSYEQYFGPGTRLTVT.

This clone was seen a handful of times. The gene calls are TRBV19 and TRBJ1-1; 7 nucleotides align to TRBD1. V shed 5 bases, J shed 4 bases, and the junction held 7 bases outside the gene matches. Germline lookup yields CDR1 LNHDA and CDR2 SQIVND (reference sequence). This CDR3 contains 14 residues. Here the CDR3 reads CASSSRSGGTEAFF. CDR3 nucleotides: TGTGCCAGTAGTTCTCGATCAGGGGGCACTGAAGCTTTCTTT.

This chain links TRBV28 with TRBJ1-3; D is uncertain. This CDR3 region has 16 residues. V lost 4 bases and J 2 bases, leaving 15 bases between the germline ends. Per germline, CDR1 MDHEN and CDR2 SYDVKM. CDR3 coding DNA: TGTGCCAGCAGTTGGACTCGGGAGGGTACTGGAAACACCATATATTTT. It is translated as CASSWTREGTGNTIYF.

The chain combines TRBV4-1 with TRBJ2-5; 9 bases are a match to TRBD2. This CDR3 comprises 16 residues. CDR1 is MGHRA, CDR2 YSYEKL, per germline. V gave up 0 bases and J gave up 4 bases; unmatched junction bases: 6. The CDR3 loop reads CASSQDMAGGRETQYF. CDR3 bases: TGCGCCAGCAGCCAAGATATGGCGGGGGGGCGAGAGACCCAGTACTTC.

The V and J genes are TRBV27 and TRBJ2-7, with a weak D call TRBD1 (6 bases). CDR3 length: 14 amino acids. V lost 3 bases and J 1 base, leaving 10 bases between the germline ends. Germline V gene sequence: CDR1 MNHEY, CDR2 SMNVEV (reference sequence). CDR3 in DNA: TGTGCCAGCAGTTTGACAGGTGGTTCCTACGAGCAGTACGTC. This encodes CASSLTGGSYEQYV.

The rearrangement links TRBV18 to TRBJ1-3; 8 positions match TRBD1. The CDR3 totals 15 residues. Unmatched junction bases numbered 4, after V lost 6 bases and J lost 0 bases. Germline values: CDR1 KGHSH, CDR2 LQKENI. The CDR3 region has the DNA TGTGCCAGCTCGGTTACAGGGGGCTCTGGAAACACCATATATTTT. Protein product: CASSVTGGSGNTIYF.